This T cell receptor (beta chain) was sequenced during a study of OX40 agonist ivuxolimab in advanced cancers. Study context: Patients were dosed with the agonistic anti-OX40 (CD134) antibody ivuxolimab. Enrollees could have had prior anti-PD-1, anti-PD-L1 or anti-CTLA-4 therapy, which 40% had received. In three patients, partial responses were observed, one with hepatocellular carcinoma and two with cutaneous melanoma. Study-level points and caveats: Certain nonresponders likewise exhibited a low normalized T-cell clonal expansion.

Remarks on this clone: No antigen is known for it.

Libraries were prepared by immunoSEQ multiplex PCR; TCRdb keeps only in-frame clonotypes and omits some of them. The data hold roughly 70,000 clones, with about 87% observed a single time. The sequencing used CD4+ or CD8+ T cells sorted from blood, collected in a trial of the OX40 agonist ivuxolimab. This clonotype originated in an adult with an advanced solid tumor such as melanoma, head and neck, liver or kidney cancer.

The CDR3 spells CASSEGQGWETQYF. The CDR3 coding sequence is TGTGCCAGCAGTGAAGGACAGGGGTGGGAGACCCAGTACTTC. The chain employs TRBV2 and TRBJ2-5, with 8 nucleotides matching TRBD1. This CDR3 comprises 14 residues. The germline V gene encodes CDR1 SNHLY and CDR2 FYNNEI. The V segment lost 1 base and the J segment 5 bases; nucleotides outside the gene matches: 3.